Below, 28 T cell receptor beta chains from the same sample are listed, as sequenced in a study of cytomegalovirus exposure and HLA in healthy donors. TCRdb's copy holds only in-frame clones and misses some; the assay was immunoSEQ multiplex PCR. The sample lists around 150,000 clones; approximately 82% were seen once. Material: PBMCs. The receptors here all came from a man between 25 and 39 years old in good health and CMV-seropositive.

The rearrangement joins TRBV29-1 to TRBJ1-4; D uncertain. The V end lost 7 bases, the J end lost 0 bases, and 12 bases lay between the germline ends. Germline loops: CDR1 SQVTM, CDR2 ANQGSEA. The length of the CDR3 is 14 residues. In DNA, the CDR3 is TGCAGCGCCGCCAGGCGAGCAACTAATGAAAAACTGTTTTTT. This gives the protein CSAARRATNEKLFF.

The chain recombines TRBV20-1 with TRBJ2-5; no clear D gene. Trimming took off 3 bases at V and 2 bases at J, with 4 bases between the two ends. Germline CDR1 and CDR2: DFQATT and SNEGSKA (reference sequence). This CDR3 is built from 11 residues. For the CDR3, the DNA is TGCAGTGCTAGTGCGCAAGAGACCCAGTACTTC. This sequence encodes CSASAQETQYF.

This clone was seen once. V usage is TRBV6-5 and J usage is TRBJ2-1; the D is unclear. This CDR3 has 15 residues. V was shortened by 4 bases and J by 3 bases, with 13 bases between the two germline ends. From germline, CDR1 is MNHEY and CDR2 SVGAGI. In nucleotides, the CDR3 is TGTGCCAGCAGTTTGGTACCGAGCATCTACAATGAGCAGTTCTTC. Translation: CASSLVPSIYNEQFF.

A few counts support this clone. V usage is TRBV4-1 and J usage is TRBJ1-3; tentative D call: TRBD1 (5 bases). Looked up from germline, CDR1 is MGHRA and CDR2 is YSYEKL. Deletions cut 5 bases from V and 1 base from J, with 15 bases between. The CDR3 extends over 16 amino acids. The CDR3 reads CASSDYRNPSGNTIYF. CDR3 sequence (DNA): TGCGCCAGCAGCGATTACAGGAATCCGTCTGGAAACACCATATATTTT.

The chain combines TRBV9 with TRBJ1-2; D is possibly TRBD1 (5 bases). The CDR3 extends over 13 amino acids. CDR1 and CDR2 from the germline V gene are SGDLS and YYNGEE. V lost 5 bases and J lost 2, with 10 bases in between. This CDR3 is CASSVDSNYGYTF. CDR3 nucleotides: TGTGCCAGCAGTGTCGACAGCAACTATGGCTACACCTTC.

This clone was found once. The J gene is TRBJ2-1, the V gene TRBV2; a weak D match, TRBD2 (6 bases). V lost 7 bases to trimming and J lost 2 bases, with 15 bases between them. In germline, CDR1 is SNHLY, CDR2 FYNNEI. The CDR3 loop spans 15 amino acids. The CDR3 bases are TGTGCCAGCACGTCTCGGGGGTCAACCTACAATGAGCAGTTCTTC. It is translated as CASTSRGSTYNEQFF.

The chain couples TRBV30 to TRBJ1-1; no clear D gene. The CDR3 is 13 amino acids. CDR1 is GTSNPN and CDR2 is SVGIG in the germline V gene (reference sequence). Trimming removed 3 bases from V and 5 bases from J, with 13 bases in between. Here the CDR3 reads CAWSLQASTEAFF. CDR3 in DNA: TGTGCCTGGAGCCTCCAGGCCTCGACTGAAGCTTTCTTT.

The chain uses TRBV4-3 and TRBJ1-2; the D gene is possibly TRBD1 (5 bases). The ends were cut back, 0 bases at V and 3 bases at J, with 11 bases in the middle. The CDR3 contains 15 residues. The germline V gene encodes CDR1 LGHNA and CDR2 YSLEER. This CDR3 reads CASSQDARVDYGYTF. The CDR3 region has the DNA TGCGCCAGCAGCCAAGACGCCAGGGTTGACTATGGCTACACCTTC.

This rearrangement joins TRBV5-8 to TRBJ1-2, with TRBD1 matching 8 bases. The CDR3 is 15 residues long. With 1 base clipped from V and 3 bases from J, the junction kept 5 bases outside the gene matches. In germline, CDR1 is SGHTS, CDR2 YDEGEE. The DNA of the CDR3 is TGTGCCAGCAGCTTGTATCAGGGGGCGCACTATGGCTACACCTTC. It yields the protein CASSLYQGAHYGYTF.

The chain employs TRBV7-9 and TRBJ2-1; the D gene is possibly TRBD2 (5 bases). The CDR3 totals 14 residues. The germline V and J ends were trimmed by 1 base and 8 bases, with 12 bases remaining between them. CDR1 is SEHNR, CDR2 FQNEAQ, per germline (reference sequence). The CDR3 nucleotides are TGTGCCAGCAGCTTAGACGTGCTGGAGGATGAGCAGTTCTTC. Its translation is CASSLDVLEDEQFF.

This sequence joins TRBV7-2 and TRBJ1-1; 7 positions agree with TRBD1. The J segment lost 4 bases and the V segment lost 6 bases, leaving 8 bases of the junction unmatched. The germline gives CDR1 SGHTA, CDR2 FQGNSA. This CDR3 has 14 amino acids. CDR3 amino acids: CASSRGTVGTEAFF. In nucleotides, the CDR3 is TGTGCCAGCAGTCGGGGGACAGTTGGCACTGAAGCTTTCTTT.

This chain joins TRBV10-3 and TRBJ2-1, with TRBD1 identical over 8 bases. There are 17 residues in the CDR3. V shed 0 bases, J shed 4 bases, and the junction held 8 bases outside the gene matches. Germline-derived CDR1 and CDR2 are ENHRY and SYGVKD. CDR3 DNA sequence: TGTGCCATCAGTGAGTCAGGTGGTGGACAGGGTTACAATGAGCAGTTCTTC. Translated, it gives CAISESGGGQGYNEQFF.

The genes are TRBV9 and TRBJ1-2, with a possible D match to TRBD1 (5 bases). The CDR3 runs to 15 residues. V lost 0 bases and J 4 bases, leaving 13 bases between the germline ends. Germline V gene lookup returns CDR1 SGDLS and CDR2 YYNGEE. The CDR3 is CASSVGWGVSYGYTF. CDR3 DNA: TGTGCCAGCAGCGTAGGTTGGGGCGTCTCCTATGGCTACACCTTC.

V and J are TRBV18 and TRBJ1-1; D is uncertain. The CDR3 covers 14 residues. In germline, CDR1 is KGHSH, CDR2 LQKENI. Trimming left V 4 bases short and J 3 bases short, with 12 bases between. The CDR3 nucleotides read TGTGCCAGCTCACTCACATTAGAGGACACTGAAGCTTTCTTT. This sequence encodes CASSLTLEDTEAFF.

This rearrangement joins TRBV19 to TRBJ1-1, with 7 bases lining up with TRBD1. J was trimmed by 0 bases and V by 3 bases; bases with no gene match: 4. Germline CDR1 and CDR2: LNHDA and SQIVND (reference sequence). This CDR3 contains 15 residues. The CDR3 DNA reads TGTGCCAGTAGTATTTGGACAGGACTGAACACTGAAGCTTTCTTT. Encoded protein: CASSIWTGLNTEAFF.

V usage is TRBV11-2 and J usage is TRBJ1-2; TRBD1 might be the D (6 bases). CDR3 length: 14 amino acids. V was pared by 2 bases and J by 7 bases, with 14 bases between. Germline V gene sequence: CDR1 SGHAT, CDR2 FQNNGV. In nucleotides, the CDR3 is TGTGCCAGCAGCTTACCCCAGGGGCGGAGTGGCTACACCTTC. Its protein product is CASSLPQGRSGYTF.

V gene TRBV5-1 combines with J gene TRBJ1-1; D perhaps matches TRBD1 (6 bases). Germline CDR1 SGHRS, CDR2 YFSETQ. V lost 2 bases, J lost 5 bases, and 13 bases lay in between. The CDR3 spans 14 residues. CDR3 nucleotides: TGCGCCAGCAGCTTAGGGGGAGCGAGTACTGAAGCTTTCTTT. Protein product: CASSLGGASTEAFF.

This clone was recorded once. This chain connects TRBV5-6 to TRBJ2-7, with TRBD2 matching over 9 bases. The CDR3 spans 15 residues. Germline trimming cut 1 base from V and 2 bases from J; bases unmatched to any gene: 4. The V gene's germline CDR1 is SGHDT and CDR2 YYEEEE. The CDR3 DNA is TGTGCCAGCAGCTTGACGGGCGGGGGGGCCTACGAGCAGTACTTC. Amino acid sequence: CASSLTGGGAYEQYF.

The chain joins TRBV25-1 to TRBJ1-1, with 10 bases lining up with TRBD1. Germline V lookup: CDR1 MGHDK, CDR2 SYGVNS. V shed 8 bases and J 10 bases; nucleotides not matched to a gene: 22. The CDR3 has 17 amino acids. CDR3 in amino acids: CASADRGHLRSPVGAFF. For the CDR3, the DNA is TGTGCCAGCGCAGACAGGGGGCACCTGCGAAGCCCGGTGGGAGCTTTCTTT. The whole variable domain, filled in from reference TRBV25-1 and TRBJ1-1, reads EADIYQTPRYLVIGTGKKITLECSQTMGHDKMYWYQQDPGMELHLIHYSYGVNSTEKGDLSSESTVSRIRTEHFPLTLESARPSHTSQYLCASADRGHLRSPVGAFFGQGTRLTVV.

The chain couples TRBV25-1 to TRBJ1-5; 7 nucleotides align to TRBD1. V gave up 5 bases and J gave up 6 bases; unmatched junction bases: 7. CDR3 length: 14 residues. Germline V gene lookup returns CDR1 MGHDK and CDR2 SYGVNS. The CDR3 DNA reads TGTGCCAGCAGTCCGTCGACAGGGTTTCAGCCCCAGCATTTT. It is translated as CASSPSTGFQPQHF.

CDR3 sequence: CASSIQTVGEKLFF. The CDR3 DNA is TGTGCCAGTAGTATTCAGACCGTGGGCGAAAAACTGTTTTTT. The genes are TRBV19 and TRBJ1-4; D unresolved. The CDR3 extends over 14 amino acids. Germline V gene sequence: CDR1 LNHDA, CDR2 SQIVND (reference sequence). Trimming shortened V by 3 bases and J by 8 bases, and 13 bases separated the two germline ends.

This clone occurred a few times. This chain connects TRBV7-6 to TRBJ1-5, with a weak D call TRBD1 (6 bases). Trimming removed 3 bases from V and 0 bases from J, with 9 bases in between. CDR3 length: 15 amino acids. Germline V gene data show CDR1 as SGHVS and CDR2 as FNYEAQ. The CDR3 loop reads CASSFGGPSNQPQHF. In DNA form, the CDR3 reads TGTGCCAGCAGCTTCGGGGGGCCTAGCAATCAGCCCCAGCATTTT.

For this clone: This specimen includes other DNA sequences encoding the same CDR3. The V and J genes are TRBV18 and TRBJ2-1; TRBD2 agrees at 10 bases. Germline V gene lookup returns CDR1 KGHSH and CDR2 LQKENI. The CDR3 contains 15 residues. The V segment lost 1 base and the J segment 5 bases; nucleotides outside the gene matches: 2. The CDR3 nucleotides are TGTGCCAGCTCACCACGAGCGGGAGGGGACAATGAGCAGTTCTTC. It specifies CASSPRAGGDNEQFF.

This chain uses TRBV5-5 with TRBJ1-1; 7 nucleotides align to TRBD1. The germline CDR1 and CDR2 sequences are SGHKS and YYEKEE (reference sequence). With 3 bases clipped from V and 7 bases from J, the junction kept 3 bases outside the gene matches. CDR3 length equals 12 residues. CDR3 in amino acids: CASSSGQVEAFF. The CDR3 coding sequence is TGTGCCAGCAGCTCAGGACAGGTTGAAGCTTTCTTT.

This clone was counted only a few times. The gene calls are TRBV30 and TRBJ2-2; 8 bases are a match to TRBD1. In germline, CDR1 is GTSNPN, CDR2 SVGIG (reference sequence). V trimming: 0 bases; J trimming: 1 base; junction bases outside the gene matches: 1. The CDR3 is 15 amino acids. The CDR3 DNA sequence: TGTGCCTGGAGTGTTGGGACAGGGAACACCGGGGAGCTGTTTTTT. Translated: CAWSVGTGNTGELFF.

The chain employs TRBV2 and TRBJ2-3; D may be TRBD2 (5 bases). V was shortened by 3 bases and J by 6 bases, with 13 bases between the two germline ends. This CDR3 contains 14 residues. The germline CDR1 and CDR2 sequences are SNHLY and FYNNEI. The CDR3 nucleotides are TGTGCCAGCAGTGACAGTTGGGCGGGCGATACGCAGTATTTT. Protein sequence: CASSDSWAGDTQYF.

The CDR3 DNA sequence: TGCGCCAGCAGCTTCGGACTAGCGGCGTACCAAGAGACCCAGTACTTC. Protein product: CASSFGLAAYQETQYF. V gene TRBV5-1 combines with J gene TRBJ2-5, with 10 bases lining up with TRBD2. With 2 bases clipped from V and 0 bases from J, the junction kept 4 bases outside the gene matches. Germline values: CDR1 SGHRS, CDR2 YFSETQ. The CDR3 runs 16 residues.

V gene TRBV4-2 combines with J gene TRBJ1-2; D might be TRBD1 (5 bases). The germline V and J ends were trimmed by 0 bases and 5 bases, with 13 bases remaining between them. Germline V lookup: CDR1 LGHNA, CDR2 YNFKEQ. The CDR3 is made up of 15 amino acids. The chain's CDR3 is CASSQEGVVLYGYTF. The CDR3 nucleotides read TGTGCCAGCAGCCAAGAAGGGGTGGTCCTGTATGGCTACACCTTC.